Below are 8 T cell receptor beta chains sequenced from a single sample in a study of blood T cell repertoires in COVID-19. TCRdb's copy holds only in-frame clones and misses some; the assay was immunoSEQ multiplex PCR. The data hold approximately 360,000 clones, with 89% observed a single time. Input material: peripheral blood. These receptors were taken from a man aged 35 to 55 with acute or convalescent COVID-19.

The V gene is TRBV2, the J gene TRBJ2-5, with D maybe TRBD1 (6 bases). Germline loops: CDR1 SNHLY, CDR2 FYNNEI. Trimming stripped 2 bases from V and 6 bases from J, with 22 bases between. The CDR3 runs to 17 residues. Written as DNA, the CDR3 is TGTGCCAGCAGTGAAAAATGGGTACGGGGCTGGGGGCAGACCCAGTACTTC. This sequence encodes CASSEKWVRGWGQTQYF.

CDR3 sequence reads: CASSWDRAYEQYF. The CDR3 DNA is TGTGCCAGCAGTTGGGACAGGGCCTACGAGCAGTACTTC. The chain links TRBV28 to TRBJ2-7; TRBD1 matches 9 bases. CDR3 length: 13 amino acids. Looked up from germline, CDR1 is MDHEN and CDR2 is SYDVKM. After removal of 4 bases from V and 2 bases from J, the junction contained 0 bases not matched to a gene.

The chain recombines TRBV3-1 (or the pseudogene TRBV3-2) with TRBJ1-5; no clear D. The germline V gene encodes CDR1 LGHDT and CDR2 YNNKEL (reference sequence). The CDR3 is made up of 15 amino acids. Trimming removed 4 bases at V and 1 base at J, with 11 bases between. The CDR3 reads CASSPGGSSNQPQHF. The CDR3 nucleotides read TGTGCCAGCAGCCCCGGTGGTTCAAGCAATCAGCCCCAGCATTTT.

This clone was counted between two and nine times. The chain carries TRBV5-4 and TRBJ1-3; no clear D. This CDR3 has 15 residues. Trimming stripped 1 base from V and 1 base from J, with 9 bases between. Germline CDR1 is SGHNT and CDR2 is YYREEE (reference sequence). The CDR3: CASSLKAGSGNTIYF. The DNA of the CDR3 is TGTGCCAGCAGCTTGAAGGCGGGATCTGGAAACACCATATATTTT.

The CDR3 sequence is CASSPGTSGAEETQYF. In nucleotides, the CDR3 is TGTGCCAGCAGCCCCGGGACTAGCGGAGCCGAAGAGACCCAGTACTTC. The chain is built from TRBV7-9 and TRBJ2-5; 11 nucleotides align to TRBD2. Unmatched junction bases numbered 8, after V lost 5 bases and J lost 3 bases. The CDR3 covers 16 residues. Germline assignment: CDR1 SEHNR and CDR2 FQNEAQ (reference sequence).

The chain couples TRBV3-1 (or the pseudogene TRBV3-2) to TRBJ1-2, with D possibly TRBD1 on 6 matching bases. This CDR3 is 15 amino acids long. CDR1 LGHDT and CDR2 YNNKEL come from the germline V gene (reference sequence). The V end lost 3 bases, the J end lost 4 bases, and 15 bases lay between the germline ends. The CDR3 loop reads CASSQAGGGVYGYTF. The CDR3 DNA is TGTGCCAGCAGCCAGGCCGGAGGGGGGGTCTATGGCTACACCTTC.

The V gene is TRBV29-1, the J gene TRBJ2-4, with D possibly matching TRBD2 (5 bases). V gave up 4 bases and J gave up 8 bases, with 18 bases separating them. CDR1 and CDR2 from the germline V gene are SQVTM and ANQGSEA. The CDR3 is made up of 14 amino acids. The CDR3 reads CSVVPRGSVDIQYF. CDR3 coding DNA: TGCAGCGTTGTGCCGAGAGGGTCGGTAGACATTCAGTACTTC.

The gene calls are TRBV4-1 and TRBJ2-7, with D tentatively TRBD2 (5 bases). The germline V and J ends were trimmed by 0 bases and 0 bases, with 9 bases remaining between them. CDR1 is MGHRA and CDR2 is YSYEKL in the germline V gene. The CDR3 totals 15 residues. The chain's CDR3 is CASSQELRASYEQYF. Written as DNA, the CDR3 is TGCGCCAGCAGCCAAGAATTGCGGGCCTCCTACGAGCAGTACTTC.